This TCR beta chain was recorded in a study of identical twins. The CDR3 loop spans 13 amino acids. The trim removed 6 bases at V and 5 bases at J, leaving 5 bases unmatched. TCRdb fed the 5' RACE reads into MiXCR, producing one record per CDR3 protein. The profile covers 650,000 to 800,000 distinct CDR3 sequences, with more than 6.5% appearing a single time and about 0.98% taken by the ten largest. The same data also went into a second study, on yellow fever vaccine responses in identical twins.

What was sequenced was PBMCs. The sequence was collected from a young woman in good health. The chain uses TRBV12-3 or TRBV12-4 and TRBJ2-5; 8 bases fit TRBD2. The CDR3 DNA follows: TGTGCCAGCAGCAGTGGACTAGCTGAGACCCAGTACTTC. It translates to CASSSGLAETQYF.